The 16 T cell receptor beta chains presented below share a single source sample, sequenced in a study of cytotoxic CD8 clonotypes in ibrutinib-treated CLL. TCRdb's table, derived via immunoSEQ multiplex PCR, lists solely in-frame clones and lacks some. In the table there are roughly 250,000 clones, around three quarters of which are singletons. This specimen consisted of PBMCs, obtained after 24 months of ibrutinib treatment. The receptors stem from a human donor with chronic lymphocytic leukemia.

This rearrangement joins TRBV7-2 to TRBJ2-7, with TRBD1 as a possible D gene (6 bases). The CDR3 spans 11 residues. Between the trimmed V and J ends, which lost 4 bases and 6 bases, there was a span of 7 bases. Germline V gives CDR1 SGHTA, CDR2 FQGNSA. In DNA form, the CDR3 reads TGTGCCAGCAGCTACAGGGCCGAGCAGTACTTC. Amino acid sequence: CASSYRAEQYF.

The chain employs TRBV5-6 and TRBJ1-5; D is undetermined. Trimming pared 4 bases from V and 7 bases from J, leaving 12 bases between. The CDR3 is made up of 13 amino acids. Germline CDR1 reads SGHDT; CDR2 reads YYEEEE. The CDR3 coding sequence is TGTGCCAGCAGCCCTCTTGGTGGACAGCCCCAGCATTTT. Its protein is CASSPLGGQPQHF. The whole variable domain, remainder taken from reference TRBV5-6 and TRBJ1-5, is DAGVTQSPTHLIKTRGQQVTLRCSPKSGHDTVSWYQQALGQGPQFIFQYYEEEERQRGNFPDRFSGHQFPNYSSELNVNALLLGDSALYLCASSPLGGQPQHFGDGTRLSIL.

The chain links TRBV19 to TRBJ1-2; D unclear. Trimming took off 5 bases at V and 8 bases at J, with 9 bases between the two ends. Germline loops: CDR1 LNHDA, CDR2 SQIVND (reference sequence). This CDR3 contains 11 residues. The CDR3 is CASSAERGYTF. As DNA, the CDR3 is TGTGCCAGTAGTGCCGAGAGGGGCTACACCTTC.

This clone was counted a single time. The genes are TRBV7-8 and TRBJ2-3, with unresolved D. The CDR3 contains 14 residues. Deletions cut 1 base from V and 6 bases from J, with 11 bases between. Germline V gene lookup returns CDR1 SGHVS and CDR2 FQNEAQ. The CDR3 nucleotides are TGTGCCAGCAGCTTAGACGCATTGCTTGATACGCAGTATTTT. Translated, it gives CASSLDALLDTQYF. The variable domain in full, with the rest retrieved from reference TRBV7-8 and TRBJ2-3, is GAGVSQSPRYKVAKRGQDVALRCDPISGHVSLFWYQQALGQGPEFLTYFQNEAQLDKSGLPSDRFFAERPEGSVSTLKIQRTQQEDSAVYLCASSLDALLDTQYFGPGTRLTVL.

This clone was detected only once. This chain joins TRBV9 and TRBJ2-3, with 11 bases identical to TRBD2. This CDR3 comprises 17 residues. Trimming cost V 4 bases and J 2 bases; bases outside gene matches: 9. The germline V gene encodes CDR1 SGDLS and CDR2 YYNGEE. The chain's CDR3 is CASSPSSGRLHTDTQYF. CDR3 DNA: TGTGCCAGCAGCCCCTCTAGCGGGAGGCTCCACACAGATACGCAGTATTTT. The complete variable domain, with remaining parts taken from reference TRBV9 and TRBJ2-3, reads DSGVTQTPKHLITATGQRVTLRCSPRSGDLSVYWYQQSLDQGLQFLIQYYNGEERAKGNILERFSAQQFPDLHSELNLSSLELGDSALYFCASSPSSGRLHTDTQYFGPGTRLTVL.

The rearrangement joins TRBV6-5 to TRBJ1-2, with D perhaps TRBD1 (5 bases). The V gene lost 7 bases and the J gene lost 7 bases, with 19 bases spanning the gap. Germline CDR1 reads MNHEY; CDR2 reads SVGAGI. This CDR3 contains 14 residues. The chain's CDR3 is CASTNLESGPGYTF. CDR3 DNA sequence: TGTGCCAGCACCAATCTAGAGTCAGGGCCTGGCTACACCTTC.

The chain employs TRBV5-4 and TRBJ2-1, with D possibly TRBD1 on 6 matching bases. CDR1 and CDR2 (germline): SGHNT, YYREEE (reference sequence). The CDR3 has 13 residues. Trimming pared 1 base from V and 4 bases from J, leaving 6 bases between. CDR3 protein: CASSLTGYNEQFF. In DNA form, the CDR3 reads TGTGCCAGCAGCTTGACAGGGTACAATGAGCAGTTCTTC.

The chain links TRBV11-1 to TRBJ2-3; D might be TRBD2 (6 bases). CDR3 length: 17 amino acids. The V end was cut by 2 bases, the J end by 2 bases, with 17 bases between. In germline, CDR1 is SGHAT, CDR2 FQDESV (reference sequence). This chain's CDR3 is CASSLTAGRPYTDTQYF. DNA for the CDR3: TGTGCCAGCAGCTTAACCGCGGGGCGGCCGTACACAGATACGCAGTATTTT.

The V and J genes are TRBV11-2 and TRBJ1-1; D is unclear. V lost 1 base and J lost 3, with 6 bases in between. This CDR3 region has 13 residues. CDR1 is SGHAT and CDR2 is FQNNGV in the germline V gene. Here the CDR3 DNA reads TGTGCCAGCAGCTTAGGAACAGACACTGAAGCTTTCTTT. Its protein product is CASSLGTDTEAFF.

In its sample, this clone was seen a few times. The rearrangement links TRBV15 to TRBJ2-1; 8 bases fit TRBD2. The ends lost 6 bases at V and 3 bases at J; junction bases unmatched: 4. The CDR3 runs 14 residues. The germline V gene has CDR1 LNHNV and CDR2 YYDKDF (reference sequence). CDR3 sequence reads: CATRAGEGYNEQFF. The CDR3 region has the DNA TGTGCCACCAGAGCGGGAGAGGGCTACAATGAGCAGTTCTTC. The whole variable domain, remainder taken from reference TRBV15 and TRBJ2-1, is DAMVIQNPRYQVTQFGKPVTLSCSQTLNHNVMYWYQQKSSQAPKLLFHYYDKDFNNEADTPDNFQSRRPNTSFCFLDIRSPGLGDTAMYLCATRAGEGYNEQFFGPGTRLTVL.

The CDR3 region has the DNA TGTGCCAGCAGCTCAGCACGACTAGCGGAGTACAATGAGCAGTTCTTC. This codes for CASSSARLAEYNEQFF. V and J are TRBV7-9 and TRBJ2-1; 9 positions agree with TRBD2. Germline trimming cut 4 bases from V and 4 bases from J; bases unmatched to any gene: 8. Per the germline V gene, CDR1 is SEHNR and CDR2 is FQNEAQ (reference sequence). The CDR3 loop spans 16 amino acids.

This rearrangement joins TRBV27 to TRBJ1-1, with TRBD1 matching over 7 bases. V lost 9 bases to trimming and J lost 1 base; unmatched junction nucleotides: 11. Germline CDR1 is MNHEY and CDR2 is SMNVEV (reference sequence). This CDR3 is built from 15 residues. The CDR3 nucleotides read TGTGCCAGTCAGAGGGGGCCACTCCGGAACACTGAAGCTTTCTTT. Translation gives CASQRGPLRNTEAFF.

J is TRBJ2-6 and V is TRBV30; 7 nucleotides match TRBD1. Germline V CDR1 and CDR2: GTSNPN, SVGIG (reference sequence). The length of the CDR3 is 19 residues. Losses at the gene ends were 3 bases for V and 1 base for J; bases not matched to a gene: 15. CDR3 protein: CAWRIGLMGRGSGANVLTF. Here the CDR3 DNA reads TGTGCCTGGAGGATTGGGTTAATGGGCAGGGGGTCTGGGGCCAACGTCCTGACTTTC. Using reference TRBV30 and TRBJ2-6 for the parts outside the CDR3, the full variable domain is SQTIHQWPATLVQPVGSPLSLECTVEGTSNPNLYWYRQAAGRGLQLLFYSVGIGQISSEVPQNLSASRPQDRQFILSSKKLLLSDSGFYLCAWRIGLMGRGSGANVLTFGAGSRLTVL.

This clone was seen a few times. This chain's CDR3 is CASTAGGGTYNEQFF. As DNA, the CDR3 is TGTGCCAGCACCGCGGGTGGGGGGACCTACAATGAGCAGTTCTTC. This chain joins TRBV7-6 and TRBJ2-1, with D tentatively TRBD2 (6 bases). The CDR3 is 15 residues long. The V gene lost 7 bases and the J gene lost 2 bases, with 15 bases spanning the gap. Germline values: CDR1 SGHVS, CDR2 FNYEAQ.

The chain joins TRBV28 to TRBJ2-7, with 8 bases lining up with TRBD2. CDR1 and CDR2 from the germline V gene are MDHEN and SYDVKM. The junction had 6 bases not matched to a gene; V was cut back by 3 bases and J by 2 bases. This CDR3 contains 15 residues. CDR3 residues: CASSLAGGSTYEQYF. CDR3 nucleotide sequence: TGTGCCAGCAGTTTGGCGGGGGGCTCTACCTACGAGCAGTACTTC.

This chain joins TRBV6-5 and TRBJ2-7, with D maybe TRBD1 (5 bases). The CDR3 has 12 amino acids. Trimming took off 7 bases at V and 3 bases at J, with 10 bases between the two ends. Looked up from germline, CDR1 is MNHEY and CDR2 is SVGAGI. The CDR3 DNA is TGTGCCAGCACCAGGGAAGGCTACGAGCAGTACTTC. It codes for CASTREGYEQYF.